One T cell receptor (beta chain) is described in this entry. The sequenced cases were selected for having the highest brain T cell transcript signatures. Patients received at least one anti-epileptic drug before surgery. Germline CDR1 is MGHRA and CDR2 is YSYEKL. The CDR3 loop spans 12 amino acids. The junction had 1 base not matched to a gene; V was cut back by 5 bases and J by 4 bases. Data came from immunoSEQ multiplex PCR; TCRdb stores just in-frame clones and leaves some out. Of fewer than 50,000 clones listed, around nine tenths are singletons. The data were obtained in a study of brain T cells in children with intractable seizures.

The chain has TRBV4-1 and TRBJ1-1, with TRBD1 matching 7 bases. The sample consisted of peripheral blood, taken at surgery. This sequence was found in a girl aged 2-10 years with tuberous sclerosis and intractable seizures. The CDR3 DNA is TGCGCCAGCAGCACAGGGGCCACTGAAGCTTTCTTT. Translating gives CASSTGATEAFF.